This record covers a single TCR beta chain. Its antigen is still unknown. The V gene's germline CDR1 is SGHAT and CDR2 FQNNGV. CDR3 size: 15 residues. The junction had 13 bases not matched to a gene; V was cut back by 8 bases and J by 7 bases. This entry comes from a study of T-cell reconstitution after alpha-beta-depleted transplantation in children. Preparation of the TCRbeta library was carried out with unique molecular identifiers. TCRdb itself ran the PCR reads through MiXCR, one entry per CDR3 protein. The sample carries under 6,000 distinct CDR3 sequences, 7.3% recorded once. Study-wide findings and caveats: Newly produced T cells mostly provided counts and TCRbeta diversity after one year, as hyperexpanded clones declined. Where alpha-beta T cells came from about two months after transplant was reportedly several hundred expanded graft clones. Certain patients had high TCRbeta diversity at day 60, and it came from recipient T cells and thymic progenitors that survived.

The sequencing here drew on PBMCs, mostly from graft donor cells, taken 60 days after TCRalphabeta/CD19-depleted stem cell transplant. This TCR derives from a boy in the first two years of life who had a stem cell transplant for SCID, so the T cells may come from the graft donor. The chain carries TRBV11-2 and TRBJ2-7; 11 positions agree with TRBD1. Here the CDR3 DNA reads TGTGCCAGCGGCGCCCCGGACAGGGGGCAACAAGAGCAGTACTTC. Encoded protein: CASGAPDRGQQEQYF.